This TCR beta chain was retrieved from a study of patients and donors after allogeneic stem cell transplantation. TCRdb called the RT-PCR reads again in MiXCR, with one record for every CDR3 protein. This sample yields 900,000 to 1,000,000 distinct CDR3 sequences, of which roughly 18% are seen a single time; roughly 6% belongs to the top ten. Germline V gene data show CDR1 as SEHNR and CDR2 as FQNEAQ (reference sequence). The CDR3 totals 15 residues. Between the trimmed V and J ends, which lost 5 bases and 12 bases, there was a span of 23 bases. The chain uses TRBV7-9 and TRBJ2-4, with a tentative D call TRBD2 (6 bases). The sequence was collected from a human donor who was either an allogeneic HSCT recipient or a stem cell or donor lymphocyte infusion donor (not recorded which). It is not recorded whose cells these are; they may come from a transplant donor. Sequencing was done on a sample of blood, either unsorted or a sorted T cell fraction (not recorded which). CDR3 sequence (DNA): TGTGCCAGCAGCCTACTAACGGGACTTAGAAGCGATCAGTACTTC. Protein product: CASSLLTGLRSDQYF.